The rows below give T cell receptor beta chains drawn from one sample of a study of identical twins. A single record per CDR3 protein comes from TCRdb applying MiXCR to the 5' RACE reads. The sample shows 1.5 million to 2 million distinct CDR3 sequences, around a third of them seen only once. The sample comprised cord blood. Source of these receptors: a newborn girl in good health. The CDR3 runs from the conserved cysteine through the conserved F or W. The order of the fields is D gene, clone size, V gene, J gene, CDR3 protein, CDR3 DNA. A D gene is named only where the DNA matches it firmly. The size entry is marked missing in some rows and otherwise reads once, few, many or a size class.

.	.	TRBV3-1	TRBJ2-5	CASSSRRVRYNEQYF	TGTGCCAGCAGCTCAAGGAGAGTGAGATACAATGAGCAGTACTTC
TRBD1	few	TRBV20-1	TRBJ1-1	CSARGDRGRNTEAFF	TGCAGTGCTAGAGGAGACAGGGGGCGGAACACTGAAGCTTTCTTT
.	.	TRBV2	TRBJ2-3	CASSIIGASTDTQYF	TGTGCCAGCAGTATTATAGGGGCCAGCACAGATACGCAGTATTTT
.	few	TRBV7-9	TRBJ1-6	CASRESNSPLHF	TGTGCCAGCCGGGAGTCTAATTCACCCCTCCACTTT
.	few	TRBV12-3/TRBV12-4	TRBJ1-2	CASSLAPDSTYGYTF	TGTGCCAGCAGTTTAGCTCCGGACAGTACTTATGGCTACACCTTC
TRBD1	.	TRBV29-1	TRBJ2-5	CSAGTGNVEQYF	TGCAGCGCCGGGACAGGGAATGTTGAGCAGTACTTC
TRBD2	few	TRBV20-1	TRBJ2-3	CSAWEAGPTQYF	TGCAGTGCTTGGGAAGCGGGGCCAACGCAGTATTTT
.	.	TRBV5-4	TRBJ2-1	CASSLAAISYNEPFF	TGTGCCAGCAGCTTGGCAGCGATCTCCTACAATGAGCCGTTCTTC
TRBD2	.	TRBV20-1	TRBJ2-1	CSRLRGGRNEQFF	TGCAGTCGTCTCCGGGGGGGCCGCAATGAGCAGTTCTTC
.	.	TRBV2	TRBJ2-2	CASSAQGPGELFF	TGTGCCAGCAGTGCTCAGGGCCCCGGGGAGCTGTTTTTT
.	.	TRBV7-9	TRBJ1-2	CASSKDGTILWRHTF	TGTGCCAGCAGCAAAGACGGGACGATACTATGGCGGCACACCTTC
TRBD1	.	TRBV29-1	TRBJ1-5	CSVVVDGTGFDQPQHF	TGCAGCGTTGTAGTGGATGGGACAGGGTTTGATCAGCCCCAGCATTTT
TRBD2	few	TRBV10-1	TRBJ2-3	CASSESSGVTDTQYF	TGCGCCAGCAGTGAGTCTAGCGGGGTCACAGATACGCAGTATTTT
.	few	TRBV5-1	TRBJ2-2	CASSLLQGNTGELFF	TGCGCCAGCAGCTTGCTTCAGGGAAACACCGGGGAGCTGTTTTTT
TRBD1	few	TRBV4-1	TRBJ1-2	CASSQYLGTGTNYGYTF	TGCGCCAGCAGCCAATACCTCGGGACAGGGACGAACTATGGCTACACCTTC
TRBD1	.	TRBV2	TRBJ2-7	CASRDRWISYEQYF	TGTGCCAGCCGGGACAGGTGGATTTCCTACGAGCAGTACTTC
.	.	TRBV5-1	TRBJ1-3	CASSLLGRSNTIYF	TGCGCCAGCAGCTTGTTGGGCAGGTCGAACACCATATATTTT
.	few	TRBV20-1	TRBJ1-6	CSAKGDKAYNSPLHF	TGCAGTGCTAAGGGGGACAAGGCATATAATTCACCCCTCCACTTT
.	few	TRBV10-3	TRBJ1-5	CAIRENYSNQPQHF	TGTGCCATCAGGGAAAACTATAGCAATCAGCCCCAGCATTTT
TRBD2	.	TRBV20-1	TRBJ2-1	CSAAGLAGNEQFF	TGCAGTGCCGCGGGACTAGCCGGGAATGAGCAGTTCTTC
TRBD2	.	TRBV10-3	TRBJ2-4	CVINPGTSGKNEQYF	TGTGTCATCAACCCCGGGACTAGCGGGAAGAATGAGCAGTACTTC
TRBD2	few	TRBV5-1	TRBJ2-1	CASSWGLACSYNEQFF	TGCGCCAGCAGCTGGGGACTAGCGTGTTCCTACAATGAGCAGTTCTTC
TRBD1	.	TRBV7-8	TRBJ1-6	CACSPPGTGKNHSPLHF	TGTGCCTGCAGCCCCCCCGGGACAGGGAAAAATCATTCACCCCTCCACTTT
.	.	TRBV20-1	TRBJ2-1	CSARELYNEQFF	TGCAGTGCTAGAGAACTTTACAATGAGCAGTTCTTC
TRBD1	many	TRBV7-2	TRBJ2-3	CASSSQGADTQYF	TGTGCCAGCAGTTCACAGGGGGCAGATACGCAGTATTTT
.	.	TRBV5-1	TRBJ2-1	CASGDRERSSYNEQFF	TGCGCCAGCGGAGATAGAGAGAGGAGCTCCTACAATGAGCAGTTCTTC
.	.	TRBV7-8	TRBJ2-5	CASSLRTGLLWTQYF	TGTGCCAGCAGCTTAAGAACCGGTCTTTTGTGGACCCAGTACTTC
TRBD2	few	TRBV20-1	TRBJ2-1	CSAPGGPGNEQFF	TGCAGTGCTCCGGGGGGGCCAGGAAATGAGCAGTTCTTC
.	.	TRBV20-1	TRBJ1-1	CSASNARIGNTEAFF	TGCAGTGCTAGCAACGCCAGGATAGGGAACACTGAAGCTTTCTTT
TRBD1	.	TRBV5-1	TRBJ1-4	CASSGRTGTNEKLFF	TGCGCCAGCAGCGGGAGGACAGGGACTAATGAAAAACTGTTTTTT
TRBD2	.	TRBV24-1	TRBJ2-1	CATSDLGLAGFYNEQFF	TGTGCCACCAGTGATTTAGGGCTAGCGGGTTTCTACAATGAGCAGTTCTTC
.	few	TRBV7-6	TRBJ2-7	CASSLEQGGLYEQYF	TGTGCCAGCAGCTTAGAGCAGGGTGGGCTCTACGAGCAGTACTTC
.	few	TRBV2	TRBJ2-3	CASSVRVDTQYF	TGTGCCAGCAGTGTTCGGGTAGATACGCAGTATTTT
.	few	TRBV9	TRBJ2-3	CASSPGVSPSRDTQYF	TGTGCCAGCAGCCCCGGCGTGAGCCCCTCTAGGGATACGCAGTATTTT
TRBD2	few	TRBV2	TRBJ2-1	CASTDGLAGGRNEQFF	TGTGCCAGCACCGACGGACTAGCGGGAGGGCGGAATGAGCAGTTCTTC
TRBD1	many	TRBV2	TRBJ2-1	CASSEGQGYNEQFF	TGTGCCAGCAGTGAGGGACAGGGGTACAATGAGCAGTTCTTC
TRBD2	few	TRBV3-1	TRBJ2-3	CASSQVPGTSSRYF	TGTGCCAGCAGCCAAGTCCCCGGGACTAGCTCTAGGTATTTT
.	few	TRBV25-1	TRBJ2-7	CASSEFKRRFYEQYF	TGTGCCAGCAGTGAATTTAAGCGGCGATTCTACGAGCAGTACTTC
.	.	TRBV30	TRBJ1-2	CAWGRGLNYGYTF	TGTGCCTGGGGAAGAGGACTTAACTATGGCTACACCTTC
TRBD2	.	TRBV3-1	TRBJ2-5	CASSQRLAGNEQYF	TGTGCCAGCAGCCAACGACTAGCGGGCAATGAGCAGTACTTC
.	.	TRBV29-1	TRBJ2-2	CSAEDRGTRRRGELFF	TGCAGCGCTGAAGATCGTGGGACCCGCAGGCGCGGGGAGCTGTTTTTT
.	.	TRBV4-2	TRBJ2-7	CASSQDWARPYEQYF	TGTGCCAGCAGCCAAGATTGGGCGCGTCCCTACGAGCAGTACTTC
.	.	TRBV7-2	TRBJ2-7	CASSLAREKQYF	TGTGCCAGCAGCTTGGCACGGGAGAAGCAGTACTTC